Listed here is a single TCR beta chain. This sample is drawn from a study of T cells in tuberculosis. As for the study in general: IGRA-negative adolescents, IGRA-positive adolescents with latent tuberculosis and adults with active tuberculosis formed this South African cohort.

This CDR3 region has 15 residues. Germline V gene data show CDR1 as SGHTA and CDR2 as FQGNSA. J lost 0 bases, V lost 5 bases, and 6 bases had no gene match. The assay was immunoSEQ multiplex PCR, and TCRdb's table has in-frame clones only and misses some. The sample records 40,000 to 50,000 clones, nearly 97% being singletons. The V and J genes are TRBV7-2 and TRBJ1-2; TRBD1 matches 7 bases. The TCR sequence derives from a donor under 30 with latent tuberculosis or without tuberculosis infection. Sequenced material: PBMCs. CDR3 residues: CASSPTGESNYGYTF. The CDR3 nucleotides read TGTGCCAGCAGCCCCACAGGGGAATCTAACTATGGCTACACCTTC.